This T cell receptor (beta chain) derives from a study of cytomegalovirus exposure and HLA in healthy donors. 13 Jbeta primers and 60 Vbeta primers were used for the PCR. Measured with immunoSEQ multiplex PCR; TCRdb has only the in-frame clones, and not every one. The table lists around 190,000 clones, 65% to 80% of them singletons. Regarding the study as a whole: Most TCR sequences proved rare, with some public TCRs found in many donors.

Concerning this clone itself: The antigen is unknown.

The source material was PBMCs. The source is a woman aged 35 to 49 in good health and CMV-seronegative.

The CDR3 protein is CASSENSGRWETQYF. CDR3 DNA: TGTGCCAGCAGTGAAAATAGCGGGAGGTGGGAGACCCAGTACTTC. The V call is TRBV6-1, the J call TRBJ2-5; 10 bases line up with TRBD2. Per the germline V gene, CDR1 is MNHNS and CDR2 is SASEGT. The CDR3 covers 15 residues. V lost 2 bases, J lost 5 bases, and 5 bases stayed unmatched.